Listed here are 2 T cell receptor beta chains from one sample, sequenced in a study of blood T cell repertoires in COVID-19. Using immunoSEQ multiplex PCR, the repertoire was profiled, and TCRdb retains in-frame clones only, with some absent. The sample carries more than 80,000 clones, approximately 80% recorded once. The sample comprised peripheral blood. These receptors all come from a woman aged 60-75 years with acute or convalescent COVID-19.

The CDR3 region has the DNA TGTGCCAGCAGTGACAGGTACGAGCAGTACTTC. The encoded protein is CASSDRYEQYF. The chain has TRBV28 and TRBJ2-7; maybe TRBD1 (6 bases). This CDR3 has 11 amino acids. Germline CDR1 is MDHEN and CDR2 is SYDVKM. V shed 5 bases and J shed 4 bases, with 6 bases lying between them.

The CDR3 loop reads CASSLNGGMAKNIQYF. The CDR3 DNA is TGTGCCAGCAGCTTAAATGGCGGGATGGCCAAAAACATTCAGTACTTC. This sequence joins TRBV7-2 and TRBJ2-4; D is possibly TRBD2 (6 bases). The CDR3 is 16 residues long. Deletions cut 2 bases from V and 1 base from J, with 12 bases between. CDR1 SGHTA and CDR2 FQGNSA come from the germline V gene.